These T cell receptor beta chains were read from a single sample in a study of T cell repertoires in cytomegalovirus infection. These receptors are not linked to any known antigen. TCRdb recomputed calls from the reads with MiXCR, one row per CDR3 protein. There are about 830,000 distinct CDR3 sequences in the sample; roughly 33% occur only once, and roughly 12% lies in the top ten. Specimen: cultured CD8+ T cells from PBMCs, collected from culture after CMV antigen stimulation. The receptors were gathered from a human donor in good health (CMV status not recorded). Some clones in this sample may be carry-over from other donors' samples. Each CDR3 is given without its conserved first and last residue.

v_call cdr3_aa
TRBV27 ASSWGDRSDTQY
TRBV7-4 ASTSGGEKDQPQH
TRBV6-2/TRBV6-3 ASSTGPRGAKNIQY
TRBV6-1 ASSELDKATDTQY
TRBV7-8 ASSSTLAQY
TRBV5-6 ASSPPAYLYGYT
TRBV10-3 AIGPGELF
TRBV28 ASSARDRVQETQY
TRBV12-3/TRBV12-4 ASSLSVTPSFGNTIY
TRBV29-1 SVEDTDRVGYT
TRBV7-6 ASSSLGDTQY
TRBV20-1 SAVLAGGKNYEQY
TRBV6-1 ASKGGKAVSPYEQY
TRBV2 ASSRPPQGKTQY
TRBV6-2/TRBV6-3 ASSYRQSYYEQY
TRBV6-6 ASSTGQIATNEKLF
TRBV7-6 ASSSGGVYNEQF
TRBV7-9 ASSLAERNYGYT
TRBV6-5 ASSYRDGFYEQY
TRBV2 ASTQAGGGAEDTQY
TRBV29-1 SVLDNNYGYT
TRBV7-6 ASSRPGAGMPNTEAF
TRBV13 ASSPMAGDTGELF
TRBV4-1 ASSQPAQEPNTGELF
TRBV19 ASSPQVRRLNTEAF
TRBV29-1 SVVWDREPF
TRBV6-1 ASTGQDSTDTQY
TRBV5-1 ASSLDRQGPYEQY
TRBV6-8 ASGRGLEAF
TRBV20-1 SASDYYSYNEQF
TRBV5-5 ASSPTRGASYNEQF
TRBV5-1 ASTLLQGNTEAF
TRBV4-1 ASSQESLIPYQETQY
TRBV7-9 ASTQPGGRLSWF
TRBV29-1 SVELGGSNQPQH
TRBV27 ASSLRGLMEGYT
TRBV6-2/TRBV6-3 ASSYGQATYNEQF
TRBV11-2 ASSLGTGITEAF
TRBV5-4 ASRSTAWASSTDTQY
TRBV7-9 ASSRGATNYGYT
TRBV6-5 ASSRRGLRDRGTEAF
TRBV6-4 ASSDRNSLTSGVTDTQY
TRBV27 ASRSLGGSVDTQY
TRBV7-9 ASSDTSGMNTGELF
TRBV7-6 ASSGGDSAYEQY
TRBV12-3/TRBV12-4 ASNGWASGESDLSTDTQY
TRBV28 ASSRRQGGQPQH
TRBV9 ASSVGPGYTSDTDTQY
TRBV19 VSSLGQGQMGNQPQH
TRBV6-6 ASRLGRLSLNTEAF
TRBV27 ASRGGRNYGYT
TRBV4-1 ASSRTPGTDTQY
TRBV7-8 ASSLALLQGVLNQPQH
TRBV6-2/TRBV6-3 ASSSSGQGFYGYT
TRBV4-2 ASSQDGVAGVLEF
TRBV12-5 ASGSGTRDHEQY
TRBV5-6 ASSWAVNTEAF
TRBV7-9 ASNRDRTEAF
TRBV5-8 ASTPAASGANVLT
TRBV5-8 ANSPGVSSYNEQF